The clone carrying this T cell receptor (beta chain) was recorded once. Seattle enrolled patients during active infection and tracked them longitudinally. This specimen comes from a study of blood T cell repertoires in COVID-19. Overall study: Whether acute or convalescent, the COVID-19 samples came from the United States, Italy and Spain. Sample material is recorded as cDNA or gDNA derived from T cells, B-cell-depleted T cells, or PBMCs.

The CDR3 has 14 amino acids. The V gene lost 5 bases and the J gene lost 1 base, with 11 bases spanning the gap. In germline, CDR1 is SEHNR, CDR2 FQNEAQ (reference sequence). Original data processing: Estimation of nucleated cell counts relied on the amplification of reference gene primers. Clones were read by immunoSEQ multiplex PCR, and TCRdb kept only the in-frame ones, dropping some. Clonal size and the V and J genes are those of that table, whereas D and trimming came from the DNA. The data contain tens of thousands of clones, around 90% of them seen just once; the ten biggest clones take up 22%.

The chain joins TRBV7-9 to TRBJ1-1; no clear D gene. This TCR was recovered from an elderly woman with COVID-19, enrolled during active disease. Sequenced material: peripheral blood. CDR3 sequence reads: CASSPQTGNTEAFF. The CDR3, as DNA: TGTGCCAGCAGCCCGCAAACGGGGAACACTGAAGCTTTCTTT.